This T cell receptor (beta chain) was retrieved from a study of T cell changes during pregnancy in multiple sclerosis. This CDR3 spans 12 amino acids. Germline V gene sequence: CDR1 SGHTA, CDR2 FQGTGA. Trimming shortened V by 7 bases and J by 6 bases, and 12 bases separated the two germline ends. Produced via immunoSEQ multiplex PCR; TCRdb's table is partial and in-frame only. The sample has around 39,000 clones, around nine tenths seen once. This chain joins TRBV7-3 and TRBJ1-2; D perhaps matches TRBD1 (5 bases). Sample: CD8+ T cells from peripheral blood mononuclear cells, taken in the first trimester of pregnancy. The clonotype originates from a female donor with multiple sclerosis, enrolled in a pregnancy study. CDR3 amino acids: CASTGREDGYTF. Written as DNA, the CDR3 is TGTGCCAGCACTGGCAGGGAGGATGGCTACACCTTC.